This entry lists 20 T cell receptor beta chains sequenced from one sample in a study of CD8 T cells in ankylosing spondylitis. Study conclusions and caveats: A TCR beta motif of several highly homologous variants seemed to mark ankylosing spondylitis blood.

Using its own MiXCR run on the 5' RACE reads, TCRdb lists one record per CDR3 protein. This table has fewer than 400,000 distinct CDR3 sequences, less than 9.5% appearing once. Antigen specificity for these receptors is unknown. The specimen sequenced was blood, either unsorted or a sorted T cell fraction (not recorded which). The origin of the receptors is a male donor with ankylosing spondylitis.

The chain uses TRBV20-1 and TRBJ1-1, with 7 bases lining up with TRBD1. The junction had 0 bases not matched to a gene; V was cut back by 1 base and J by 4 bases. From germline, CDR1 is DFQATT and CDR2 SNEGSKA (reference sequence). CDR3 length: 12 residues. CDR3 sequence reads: CSARAGGTEAFF. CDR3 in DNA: TGCAGTGCTAGAGCAGGGGGCACTGAAGCTTTCTTT.

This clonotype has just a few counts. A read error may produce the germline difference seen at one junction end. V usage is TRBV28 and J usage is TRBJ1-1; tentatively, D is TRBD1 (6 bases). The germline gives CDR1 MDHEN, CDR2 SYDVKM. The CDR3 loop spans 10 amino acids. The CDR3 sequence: CLSRDTPAFF. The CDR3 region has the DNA TGCCTTTCTCGGGACACCCCAGCTTTCTTT.

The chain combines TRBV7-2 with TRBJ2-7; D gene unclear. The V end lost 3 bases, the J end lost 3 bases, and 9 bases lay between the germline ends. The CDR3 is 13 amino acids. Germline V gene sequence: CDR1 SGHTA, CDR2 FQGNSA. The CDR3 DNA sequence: TGTGCCAGCAGCTTGGGTGGGTACTACGAGCAGTACTTC. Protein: CASSLGGYYEQYF.

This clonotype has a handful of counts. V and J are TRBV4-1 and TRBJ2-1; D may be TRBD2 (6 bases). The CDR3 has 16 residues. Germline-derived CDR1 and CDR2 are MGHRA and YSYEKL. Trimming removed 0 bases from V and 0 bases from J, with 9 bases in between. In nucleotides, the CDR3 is TGCGCCAGCAGCCAAGAGCGGGATGACTCCTACAATGAGCAGTTCTTC. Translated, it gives CASSQERDDSYNEQFF.

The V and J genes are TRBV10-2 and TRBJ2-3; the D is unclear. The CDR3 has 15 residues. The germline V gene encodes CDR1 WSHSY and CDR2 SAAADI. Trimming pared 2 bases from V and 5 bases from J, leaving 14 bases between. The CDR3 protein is CASSEGREARDTQYF. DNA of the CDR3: TGCGCCAGCAGTGAGGGGCGAGAGGCTCGAGATACGCAGTATTTT.

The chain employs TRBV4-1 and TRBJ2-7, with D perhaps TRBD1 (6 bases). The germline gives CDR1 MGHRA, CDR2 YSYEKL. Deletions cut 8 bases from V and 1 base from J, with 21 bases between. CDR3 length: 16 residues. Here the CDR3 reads CASAGTGRGPSYEQYF. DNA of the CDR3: TGCGCCAGCGCCGGGACGGGCAGGGGTCCTTCCTACGAGCAGTACTTC.

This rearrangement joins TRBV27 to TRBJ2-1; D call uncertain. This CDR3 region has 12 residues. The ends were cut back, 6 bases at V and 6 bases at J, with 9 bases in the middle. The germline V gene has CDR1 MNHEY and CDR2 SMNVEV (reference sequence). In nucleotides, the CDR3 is TGTGCCAGCAGCCCGCACCGCAATGAGCAGTTCTTC. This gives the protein CASSPHRNEQFF.

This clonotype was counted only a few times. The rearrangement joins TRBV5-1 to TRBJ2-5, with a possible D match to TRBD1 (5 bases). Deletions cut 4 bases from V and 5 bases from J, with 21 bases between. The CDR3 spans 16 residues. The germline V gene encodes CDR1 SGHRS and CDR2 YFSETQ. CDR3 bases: TGCGCCAGCAGCCCCTACCGACAGCCCCATATGGAGACCCAGTACTTC. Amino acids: CASSPYRQPHMETQYF.

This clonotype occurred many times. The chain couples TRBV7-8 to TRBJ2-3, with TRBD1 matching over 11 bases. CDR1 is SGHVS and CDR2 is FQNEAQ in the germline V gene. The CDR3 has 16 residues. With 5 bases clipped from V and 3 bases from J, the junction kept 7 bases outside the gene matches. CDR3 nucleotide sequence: TGTGCCAGCAGCCAGTGGACAGGGGGCTCGACAGATACGCAGTATTTT. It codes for CASSQWTGGSTDTQYF.

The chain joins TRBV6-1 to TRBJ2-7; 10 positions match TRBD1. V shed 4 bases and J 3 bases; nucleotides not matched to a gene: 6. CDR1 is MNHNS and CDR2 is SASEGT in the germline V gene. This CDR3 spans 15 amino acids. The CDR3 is CASSVGQGVGYEQYF. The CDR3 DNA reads TGTGCCAGCAGTGTCGGACAGGGGGTAGGCTACGAGCAGTACTTC.

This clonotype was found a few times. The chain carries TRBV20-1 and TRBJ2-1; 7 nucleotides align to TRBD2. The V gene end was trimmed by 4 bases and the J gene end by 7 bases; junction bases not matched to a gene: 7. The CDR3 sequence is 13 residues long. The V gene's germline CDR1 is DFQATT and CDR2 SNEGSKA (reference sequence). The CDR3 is CSATKRGRNEQFF. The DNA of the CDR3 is TGCAGTGCTACCAAGCGGGGTCGGAATGAGCAGTTCTTC.

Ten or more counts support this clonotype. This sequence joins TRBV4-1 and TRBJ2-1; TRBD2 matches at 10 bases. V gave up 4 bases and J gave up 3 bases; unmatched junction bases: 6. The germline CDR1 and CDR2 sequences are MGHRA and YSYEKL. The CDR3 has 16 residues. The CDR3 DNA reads TGCGCCAGCAGCCTTTCTCGGACTAGCGGCTACAATGAGCAGTTCTTC. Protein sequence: CASSLSRTSGYNEQFF.

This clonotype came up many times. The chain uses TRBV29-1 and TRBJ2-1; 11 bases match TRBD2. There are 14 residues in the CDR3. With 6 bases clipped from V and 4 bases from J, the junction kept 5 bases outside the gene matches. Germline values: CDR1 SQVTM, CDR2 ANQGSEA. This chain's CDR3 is CSVETSGAYNEQFF. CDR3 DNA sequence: TGCAGCGTAGAGACTAGCGGGGCATACAATGAGCAGTTCTTC.

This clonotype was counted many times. CDR3 region: CASSLVSGSQDTQYF. The CDR3 bases are TGTGCCAGCAGCTTAGTTAGCGGGAGCCAGGATACGCAGTATTTT. This chain connects TRBV7-2 to TRBJ2-3; 9 bases line up with TRBD2. The CDR3 is 15 residues long. J gave up 6 bases and V 1 base, and 5 bases lay outside the gene matches. CDR1 and CDR2 from the germline V gene are SGHTA and FQGNSA.

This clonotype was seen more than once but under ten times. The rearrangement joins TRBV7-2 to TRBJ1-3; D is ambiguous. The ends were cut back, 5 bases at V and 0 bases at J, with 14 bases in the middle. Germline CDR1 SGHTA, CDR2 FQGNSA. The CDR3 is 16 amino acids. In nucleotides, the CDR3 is TGTGCCAGCAGCCGTCGTTCGGGGATCTCTGGAAACACCATATATTTT. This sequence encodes CASSRRSGISGNTIYF.

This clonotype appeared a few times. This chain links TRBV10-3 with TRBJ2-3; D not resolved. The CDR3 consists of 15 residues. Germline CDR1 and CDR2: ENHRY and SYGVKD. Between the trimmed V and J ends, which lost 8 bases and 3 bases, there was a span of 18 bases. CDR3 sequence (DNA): TGTGCCATCGGAAGAGGTGATCTAGGTACAGATACGCAGTATTTT. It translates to CAIGRGDLGTDTQYF.

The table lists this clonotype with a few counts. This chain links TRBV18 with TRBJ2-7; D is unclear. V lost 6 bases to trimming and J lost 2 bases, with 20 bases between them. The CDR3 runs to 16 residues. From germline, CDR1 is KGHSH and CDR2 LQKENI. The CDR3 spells CASSRDPVILPYEQYF. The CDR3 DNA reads TGTGCCAGCTCCCGAGACCCCGTCATACTTCCCTACGAGCAGTACTTC. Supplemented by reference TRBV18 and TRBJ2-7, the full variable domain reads NAGVMQNPRHLVRRRGQEARLRCSPMKGHSHVYWYRQLPEEGLKFMVYLQKENIIDESGMPKERFSAEFPKEGPSILRIQQVVRGDSAAYFCASSRDPVILPYEQYFGPGTRLTVT.

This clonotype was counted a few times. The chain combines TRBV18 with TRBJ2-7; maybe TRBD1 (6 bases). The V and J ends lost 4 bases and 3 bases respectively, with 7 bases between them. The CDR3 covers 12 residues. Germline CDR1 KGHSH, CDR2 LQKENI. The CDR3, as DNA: TGTGCCAGCTCACGACAGGTCTACGAGCAGTACTTC. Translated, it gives CASSRQVYEQYF.

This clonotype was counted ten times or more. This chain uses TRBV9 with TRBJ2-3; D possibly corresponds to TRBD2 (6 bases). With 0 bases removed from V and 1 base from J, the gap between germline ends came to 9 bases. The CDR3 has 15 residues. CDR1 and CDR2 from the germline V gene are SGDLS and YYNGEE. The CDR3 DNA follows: TGTGCCAGCAGCGTAGTCCCTAGCGGCACAGATACGCAGTATTTT. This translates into CASSVVPSGTDTQYF.

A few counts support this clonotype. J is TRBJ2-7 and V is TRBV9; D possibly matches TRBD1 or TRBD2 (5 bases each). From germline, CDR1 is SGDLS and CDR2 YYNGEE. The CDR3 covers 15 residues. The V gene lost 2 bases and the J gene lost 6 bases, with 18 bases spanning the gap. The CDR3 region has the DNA TGTGCCAGCAGCGTGACTTCGGGGCACCCTAGCGAGCAGTACTTC. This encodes CASSVTSGHPSEQYF.